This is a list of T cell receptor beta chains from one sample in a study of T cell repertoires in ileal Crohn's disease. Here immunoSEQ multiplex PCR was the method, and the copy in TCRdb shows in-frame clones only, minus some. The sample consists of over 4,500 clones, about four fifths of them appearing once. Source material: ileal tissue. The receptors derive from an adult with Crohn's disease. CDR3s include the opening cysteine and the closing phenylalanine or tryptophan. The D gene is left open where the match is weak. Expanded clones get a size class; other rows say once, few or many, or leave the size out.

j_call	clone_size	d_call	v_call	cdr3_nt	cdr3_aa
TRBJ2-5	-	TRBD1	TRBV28	TGTGCCAGCAGCACCACGGGACAGGGAGAACAAGAGACCCAGTACTTC	CASSTTGQGEQETQYF
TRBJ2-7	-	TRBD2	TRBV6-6	TGTGCCAGCAACGGGGGGGCGGGCGAGCAGTACTTC	CASNGGAGEQYF
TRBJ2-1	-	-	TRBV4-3	TGCGCCAGCAGCCAAGAATACCCCGGAGGGTACAATGAGCAGTTCTTC	CASSQEYPGGYNEQFF
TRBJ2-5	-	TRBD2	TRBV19	TGTGCCAGTAGAACCGGACTAGCGGGAGTGGAGACCCAGTACTTC	CASRTGLAGVETQYF
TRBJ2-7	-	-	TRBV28	TGTGCCAGCAGTTTAGGACAGTCCTACGAGCAGTACTTC	CASSLGQSYEQYF
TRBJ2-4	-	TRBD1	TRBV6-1	TGTGCCAGCAGCGATTCCCAGGGGGCCGTTAACATTCAGTACTTC	CASSDSQGAVNIQYF
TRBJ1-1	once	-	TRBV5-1	TGCGCCAGCAGCTTGATCCCTTTTAGGAACACTGAAGCTTTCTTT	CASSLIPFRNTEAFF
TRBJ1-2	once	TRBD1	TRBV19	TGTGCCAGTAGTAGAGGACAGGGGGCGGATGGCTACACCTTC	CASSRGQGADGYTF
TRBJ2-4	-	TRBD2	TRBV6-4	TGTGCCAATCTAGCGGGGGGGTCGGCCAAAAACATTCAGTACTTC	CANLAGGSAKNIQYF
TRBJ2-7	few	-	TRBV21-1	TGTGCCAGCAGCAGGGCGGGAGAGGGATACGAGCAGTACTTC	CASSRAGEGYEQYF
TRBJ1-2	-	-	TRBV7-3	TGTGCCAGCAGCTTAACAGGGGGAAACGGCTACACCTTC	CASSLTGGNGYTF
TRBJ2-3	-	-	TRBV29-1	TGCAGCGTTGAAGAGTATTACACAGATACGCAGTATTTT	CSVEEYYTDTQYF
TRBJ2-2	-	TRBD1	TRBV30	TGTGCCTGGCCTGGGACAGGGTACACCGGGGAGCTGTTTTTT	CAWPGTGYTGELFF
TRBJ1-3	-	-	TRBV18	TGTGCCAGCTCACCTAAGGACTCACACTCTGGAAACACCATATATTTT	CASSPKDSHSGNTIYF
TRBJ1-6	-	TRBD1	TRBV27	TGTGCCAGCAGCCTCCAGGGGGGTAGGTCACCCCTCCACTTT	CASSLQGGRSPLHF
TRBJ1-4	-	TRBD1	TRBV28	TGTGCCAGCAGCAGCCCGGGACAGGGGGTCGAAAAACTGTTTTTT	CASSSPGQGVEKLFF
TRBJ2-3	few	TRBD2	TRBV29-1	TGCAGCGTTGATTATTACCTCGAGACTAGCGAGTCCACAGATACGCAGTATTTT	CSVDYYLETSESTDTQYF
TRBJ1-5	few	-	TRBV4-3	TGCGCCAGCAGCCAACGGGACACGAGGAATCAGCCCCAGCATTTT	CASSQRDTRNQPQHF
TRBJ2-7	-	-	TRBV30	TGTGCCTGGAACCGTCCAGGTGCCACCTACGAGCAGTACTTC	CAWNRPGATYEQYF
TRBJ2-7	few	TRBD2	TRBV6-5	TGTGCCAGCAGCCGGGACTATGAAAACTACGAGCAGTACTTC	CASSRDYENYEQYF
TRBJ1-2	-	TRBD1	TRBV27	TGTGCCAGCAGTCCGAGGACAGGGGGCGTTTATGGCTACACCTTC	CASSPRTGGVYGYTF
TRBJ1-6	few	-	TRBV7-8	TGTGCCAGCAGCCCGTCCAGGGGCCGCGAATCACCCCTCCACTTT	CASSPSRGRESPLHF
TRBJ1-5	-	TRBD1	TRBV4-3	TGCGCCAGCAGCCCCCGGACAGGGTTGGATCAGCCCCAGCATTTT	CASSPRTGLDQPQHF
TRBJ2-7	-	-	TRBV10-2	TGCGCCAGCCAGCCGTCCCTAGCGTACGAGCAGTACTTC	CASQPSLAYEQYF
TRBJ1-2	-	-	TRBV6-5	TGTGCCAGCAAGAAGGTGGCACAAGGAGGGTATGGCTACACCTTC	CASKKVAQGGYGYTF
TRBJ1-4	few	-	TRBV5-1	TGCGCCAGCAGCTCAGGCGGAGGAGATGAAAAACTGTTTTTT	CASSSGGGDEKLFF